This TCR beta chain was recovered during a study of CD8+ T cells in alopecia areata. At the level of the study: In an open-label trial, patients got 5 to 10 mg tofacitinib twice daily. Patients remained on tofacitinib for 6 to 18 months and then went 6 months without it. Study outcomes and limitations: More clonal than normal scalp was lesional scalp, particularly alopecia totalis/universalis. Mice showed clearer TCR sharing than patients did, a gap that was possibly HLA-related.

Treatment denoted: oral pan-JAK inhibitor, 5-10 mg twice daily. V lost 3 bases and J 2 bases, leaving 11 bases between the germline ends. The CDR3 runs to 14 residues. CDR1 is SGDLS, CDR2 YYNGEE, per germline. Extraction of RNA preceded its reverse transcription into cDNA, which served as the sequencing template. The data were produced by immunoSEQ multiplex PCR, yet TCRdb's version contains in-frame clones alone and is incomplete. Seen here are around 190,000 clones, approximately 57% observed once, and the top ten hold just over 1%. Concerning this clone itself: Antigen specificity is unknown.

The receptor was derived from a human donor with alopecia areata. The chain joins TRBV9 to TRBJ1-2; tentatively, D is TRBD1 (6 bases). Sequenced material: CD4+ T cells sorted from blood, taken at week 24, from a patient treated with tofacitinib. DNA of the CDR3: TGTGCCAGCAGCGCCTCCACAGGGAACTATGGCTACACCTTC. This codes for CASSASTGNYGYTF.